Shown below are 26 T cell receptor beta chains from a single sample sequenced in a study of T cells in Graves' hyperthyroidism and ophthalmopathy. RNA transcripts provided the source from which TCR beta CDR3 regions were amplified. TCR CDR3 underwent first-round RT-PCR with the HTBI primer set. TCRdb processed the multiplex PCR reads anew with MiXCR; each CDR3 protein has one entry. The sample comprises 250,000 or so distinct CDR3 sequences, around 15% of which are singletons, and about 33% rests with the top ten. Sample: blood. These receptors were obtained from a woman in her 50s with Graves' hyperthyroidism that later progressed to Graves' ophthalmopathy.

In this sample, this clonotype turned up many times. The chain employs TRBV11-2 and TRBJ2-5; D is undetermined. From germline, CDR1 is SGHAT and CDR2 FQNNGV. Trimming took 3 bases from V and 2 from J, leaving 7 bases between them. CDR3 length: 13 amino acids. The CDR3 protein is CASSLVRQETQYF. The CDR3 DNA is TGTGCCAGCAGCTTGGTCCGACAAGAGACCCAGTACTTC.

This clonotype was seen ten or more times. This rearrangement joins TRBV6-2 or TRBV6-3 to TRBJ1-2; D might be TRBD1 (5 bases). Trimming left V 7 bases short and J 2 bases short, with 14 bases between. Germline values: CDR1 MNHEY, CDR2 SVGEGT. This CDR3 spans 14 amino acids. This CDR3 is CASTGHPLNYGYTF. CDR3 in DNA: TGTGCCAGCACTGGACACCCTCTCAACTATGGCTACACCTTC.

This clonotype was recorded at least ten times. The CDR3, as DNA: TGTGCCAGCAGCTTAGCGCGGGAGGGCCCCTACAATGAGCAGTTCTTC. It specifies CASSLAREGPYNEQFF. This sequence joins TRBV7-9 and TRBJ2-1; 9 bases are shared with TRBD2. The J segment lost 2 bases and the V segment lost 0 bases, leaving 2 bases of the junction unmatched. The CDR3 length is 16 residues. Germline values: CDR1 SEHNR, CDR2 FQNEAQ (reference sequence).

There are many counts of this clonotype. The CDR3 loop is CASSEYRGLNQPQHF. CDR3 sequence (DNA): TGTGCCAGCAGTGAGTATAGGGGTCTTAATCAGCCCCAGCATTTT. The chain has TRBV6-1 and TRBJ1-5; tentative D call: TRBD1 (5 bases). The germline CDR1 and CDR2 sequences are MNHNS and SASEGT. V was clipped by 3 bases and J by 4 bases, with 13 bases between them. CDR3 length equals 15 residues.

This clonotype was recorded at least ten times. The gene calls are TRBV6-1 and TRBJ1-5, with 7 positions matching TRBD1. CDR3 length: 15 residues. Germline trimming cut 5 bases from V and 4 bases from J; bases unmatched to any gene: 8. The germline V gene has CDR1 MNHNS and CDR2 SASEGT. CDR3 amino acids: CASSFRQGDNQPQHF. CDR3 bases: TGTGCCAGCAGTTTCCGACAGGGCGATAATCAGCCCCAGCATTTT.

V is TRBV7-9 and J is TRBJ2-2; no definite D call. Trimming pared 5 bases from V and 3 bases from J, leaving 10 bases between. The CDR3 sequence is 14 residues long. From germline, CDR1 is SEHNR and CDR2 FQNEAQ (reference sequence). The CDR3 region is CASSPVRDTGELFF. CDR3 DNA sequence: TGTGCCAGCAGCCCGGTAAGGGACACCGGGGAGCTGTTTTTT. The full variable domain, its missing parts supplied by reference TRBV7-9 and TRBJ2-2, is DTGVSQNPRHKITKRGQNVTFRCDPISEHNRLYWYRQTLGQGPEFLTYFQNEAQLEKSRLLSDRFSAERPKGSFSTLEIQRTEQGDSAMYLCASSPVRDTGELFFGEGSRLTVL.

The rearrangement uses TRBV10-3 and TRBJ1-3, with D possibly TRBD1 on 5 matching bases. The length of the CDR3 is 12 residues. CDR1 and CDR2 from the germline V gene are ENHRY and SYGVKD. The V end lost 11 bases, the J end lost 0 bases, and 8 bases lay between the germline ends. The CDR3 DNA follows: TGTGCCTCGACAGACTCTGGAAACACCATATATTTT. Translation gives CASTDSGNTIYF.

In its sample, this clonotype was seen a few times. This chain joins TRBV9 and TRBJ1-2; no clear D gene. From germline, CDR1 is SGDLS and CDR2 YYNGEE. CDR3 length: 12 amino acids. Trimming cost V 0 bases and J 8 bases, with 8 bases left between them. The CDR3 DNA reads as TGTGCCAGCAGCGTAGGCAGAGGCGGCTACACCTTC. Translation gives CASSVGRGGYTF.

This sequence joins TRBV30 and TRBJ2-1; TRBD2 aligns across 9 bases. J gave up 9 bases and V 0 bases, and 9 bases lay outside the gene matches. This CDR3 contains 15 residues. Germline-derived CDR1 and CDR2 are GTSNPN and SVGIG (reference sequence). CDR3 loop: CAWSVLGGRVGEQFF. The CDR3 DNA follows: TGTGCCTGGAGTGTACTGGGCGGGAGGGTTGGTGAGCAGTTCTTC.

A few counts support this clonotype. This chain connects TRBV20-1 to TRBJ1-4, with TRBD1 as a possible D gene (5 bases). Germline values: CDR1 DFQATT, CDR2 SNEGSKA (reference sequence). The germline V and J ends were trimmed by 6 bases and 7 bases, with 12 bases remaining between them. This CDR3 region has 12 residues. The CDR3 DNA sequence: TGCAGTGCGGGCGGGGGGAGTGAAAAACTGTTTTTT. Protein: CSAGGGSEKLFF.

This clonotype appeared many times. The chain has TRBV18 and TRBJ1-3; no firm D call. Germline V gene sequence: CDR1 KGHSH, CDR2 LQKENI. V was pared by 4 bases and J by 1 base, with 5 bases between. This CDR3 contains 13 residues. This chain's CDR3 is CASSQGSGNTIYF. CDR3 DNA: TGTGCCAGCTCACAGGGTTCTGGAAACACCATATATTTT.

This clonotype has a count of ten or more. This rearrangement joins TRBV12-3 or TRBV12-4 to TRBJ1-5; D call uncertain. V was trimmed by 5 bases and J by 4 bases, leaving 21 bases between them. The CDR3 is 17 amino acids. The CDR3 DNA sequence: TGTGCCAGCAGTCCATATTACACGGTTGGCTTTAATCAGCCCCAGCATTTT. Protein sequence: CASSPYYTVGFNQPQHF.

This clonotype showed up just a few times. CDR3 sequence: CASSHRVVTEAFF. In DNA, the CDR3 is TGTGCCAGCAGCCACAGGGTTGTCACTGAAGCTTTCTTT. The chain joins TRBV5-8 to TRBJ1-1; D perhaps matches TRBD1 (6 bases). The CDR3 runs to 13 residues. The V end lost 4 bases, the J end lost 4 bases, and 11 bases lay between the germline ends. Germline V gene sequence: CDR1 SGHTS, CDR2 YDEGEE.

This clonotype was counted ten times or more. This chain connects TRBV28 to TRBJ2-5; 8 bases are shared with TRBD1. Germline CDR1 MDHEN, CDR2 SYDVKM. This CDR3 contains 14 residues. With 3 bases clipped from V and 6 bases from J, the junction kept 6 bases outside the gene matches. Written as DNA, the CDR3 is TGTGCCAGCAGTTTCTGGACAGGGAGTAAGACCCAGTACTTC. As protein: CASSFWTGSKTQYF.

The sample holds many counts of this clonotype. This sequence joins TRBV7-9 and TRBJ1-1; D perhaps matches TRBD1 (5 bases). The CDR3 has 13 residues. Trimming shortened V by 5 bases and J by 3 bases, and 10 bases separated the two germline ends. CDR1 and CDR2 (germline): SEHNR, FQNEAQ (reference sequence). The CDR3 DNA reads TGTGCCAGCAGCGACCGAGGGGACACTGAAGCTTTCTTT. Encoded protein: CASSDRGDTEAFF.

Worth noting for this clonotype: Sequence at one end of the junction differs from germline and may be a read error. CDR3 region: CASSVLGFMNTEAFF. The CDR3 DNA follows: TGTGCTAGCAGTGTTCTAGGGTTTATGAACACTGAAGCTTTCTTT. The chain is built from TRBV2 and TRBJ1-1, with D uncertain. CDR3 length: 15 residues. Germline CDR1 is SNHLY and CDR2 is FYNNEI.

This clonotype was found many times. This chain uses TRBV11-2 with TRBJ2-7; 9 nucleotides align to TRBD2. In germline, CDR1 is SGHAT, CDR2 FQNNGV. The V and J ends lost 3 bases and 4 bases, in that order; junction bases with no gene match: 4. The CDR3 is made up of 14 amino acids. The CDR3 loop is CASSFLTSGYEQYF. CDR3 DNA sequence: TGTGCCAGCAGCTTCCTAACTAGCGGGTACGAGCAGTACTTC.

This clonotype has only one observation. The V and J genes are TRBV30 and TRBJ2-5; D is ambiguous. Germline CDR1 and CDR2: GTSNPN and SVGIG (reference sequence). Trimming left V 7 bases short and J 0 bases short, with 12 bases between. The CDR3 has 13 residues. CDR3: CALRQVYQETQYF. CDR3 nucleotides: TGTGCCTTAAGACAAGTGTACCAAGAGACCCAGTACTTC. Supplemented by reference TRBV30 and TRBJ2-5, the full variable domain reads SQTIHQWPATLVQPVGSPLSLECTVEGTSNPNLYWYRQAAGRGLQLLFYSVGIGQISSEVPQNLSASRPQDRQFILSSKKLLLSDSGFYLCALRQVYQETQYFGPGTRLLVL.

There are many counts of this clonotype. The chain carries TRBV2 and TRBJ1-3; tentative D call: TRBD1 (5 bases). The CDR3 loop spans 17 amino acids. Per the germline V gene, CDR1 is SNHLY and CDR2 is FYNNEI. V lost 7 bases and J 0 bases, leaving 19 bases between the germline ends. The CDR3 coding sequence is TGTGCCAGCACACCGGGCAGGGTATGGCGCTCTGGAAACACCATATATTTT. Translating it yields CASTPGRVWRSGNTIYF.

The chain is built from TRBV6-2 or TRBV6-3 and TRBJ1-4; tentatively, D is TRBD1 (5 bases). Germline-derived CDR1 and CDR2 are MNHEY and SVGEGT. V gave up 2 bases and J gave up 7 bases, with 11 bases separating them. The CDR3 has 14 amino acids. CDR3 coding DNA: TGTGCCAGCAGTTACCAGAGGAGGGGTGAAAAACTGTTTTTT. It specifies CASSYQRRGEKLFF.

J is TRBJ2-5 and V is TRBV27, with no clear D. V lost 2 bases, J lost 2 bases, and 9 bases lay in between. Germline values: CDR1 MNHEY, CDR2 SMNVEV (reference sequence). The CDR3 has 14 amino acids. This CDR3 reads CASSLLERQETQYF. DNA of the CDR3: TGTGCCAGCAGTTTACTCGAAAGGCAAGAGACCCAGTACTTC.

The rearrangement uses TRBV19 and TRBJ2-2; TRBD1 is a possible D gene (5 bases). The CDR3 length is 13 residues. Deletions cut 4 bases from V and 7 bases from J, with 10 bases between. The germline CDR1 and CDR2 sequences are LNHDA and SQIVND (reference sequence). CDR3 DNA sequence: TGTGCCAGTAGTACGCAGGGAAACGGGGAGCTGTTTTTT. It codes for CASSTQGNGELFF.

The table lists this clonotype with many counts. V is TRBV18 and J is TRBJ2-2; D is undetermined. Looked up from germline, CDR1 is KGHSH and CDR2 is LQKENI. The CDR3 covers 15 residues. With 3 bases removed from V and 0 bases from J, the gap between germline ends came to 8 bases. This CDR3 is CASSPRRPNTGELFF. CDR3 DNA sequence: TGTGCCAGCTCACCGCGAAGGCCGAACACCGGGGAGCTGTTTTTT.

In this sample, this clonotype turned up once. This sequence joins TRBV20-1 and TRBJ2-1; a possible D gene is TRBD2 (6 bases). Looked up from germline, CDR1 is DFQATT and CDR2 is SNEGSKA (reference sequence). Trimming cost V 5 bases and J 3 bases, with 23 bases left between them. This CDR3 is built from 17 residues. In DNA, the CDR3 is TGCAGTGCTTCCCTCCCAATACCGGGAGTGCTCTACAATGAGCAGTTCTTC. Translating it yields CSASLPIPGVLYNEQFF.

This clonotype was seen ten or more times. This chain connects TRBV18 to TRBJ1-3; no clear D. V lost 2 bases to trimming and J lost 1 base, with 0 bases between them. The germline gives CDR1 KGHSH, CDR2 LQKENI. The CDR3 length is 12 residues. The CDR3 DNA is TGTGCCAGCTCACCATCTGGAAACACCATATATTTT. Amino acid sequence: CASSPSGNTIYF.

This clonotype has at least ten counts. The genes are TRBV30 and TRBJ1-5; 8 positions agree with TRBD1. The germline CDR1 and CDR2 sequences are GTSNPN and SVGIG (reference sequence). This CDR3 has 13 residues. The junction had 3 bases not matched to a gene; V was cut back by 1 base and J by 7 bases. The CDR3 reads CAWSEGDRQPQHF. The CDR3 DNA is TGTGCCTGGAGTGAGGGGGACAGGCAGCCCCAGCATTTT. The entire variable domain, with the rest obtained from reference TRBV30 and TRBJ1-5, is as follows: SQTIHQWPATLVQPVGSPLSLECTVEGTSNPNLYWYRQAAGRGLQLLFYSVGIGQISSEVPQNLSASRPQDRQFILSSKKLLLSDSGFYLCAWSEGDRQPQHFGDGTRLSIL.